This T cell receptor beta chain derives from a study of blood T cell repertoires in COVID-19 (TCRdb year 2020). Some background on the complete study: Collaborator samples came from the United States, Italy and Spain and covered acute and convalescent phases of COVID-19. The prospective study material was composed of cDNA or gDNA derived from T cells, B-cell-depleted T cells, or PBMCs. Subjects who had been exposed to COVID-19, were actively infected with it, or had recovered from it provided the deeply sampled blood TCRbeta repertoires that made up the dataset. A freely available public database, intended as a resource for researchers studying the immune response to SARS-CoV-2, is where the repertoires were released. The samples were drawn from the first 160 participants of the ongoing ImmuneRACE study and from 1,254 subjects provided by 6 global collaborators. Sample metadata almost always included a de-identified subject ID, COVID-19 status, age in years and sex. Where available, HLA class I and class II types were obtained from metadata supplied by the sample provider rather than from assay-based typing.

V is cut back by 7 bases and J by 4 bases, with 7 bases in the junction unmatched. The germline V gene encodes CDR1 SQVTM and CDR2 ANQGSEA. The CDR3 starts with the cysteine, ends with the phenylalanine, and has 13 residues. The entry retains the CDR3 DNA only, 39 bases that are in frame from base 1. Whole blood was collected in K2EDTA tubes by collaborating institutions according to the institutions' own protocols. For TCRbeta analysis, collaborators shipped samples as frozen whole blood, isolated PBMCs, or DNA extracted from either of those sample types. TCRbeta CDR3 regions were amplified from genomic DNA by means of the immunoSEQ Assay, a bias-controlled multiplex PCR. The study's own analysis went as follows. Nucleated cell counts per sample were estimated from amplification of reference gene primers within the assay. To quantify the absolute abundance of each unique TCRbeta CDR3 rearrangement, sequence reads were collapsed and filtered. For each sample, productive Simpson clonality was calculated as the square root of Simpson's diversity index across productive rearrangements. Not all clones reach the TCRdb copy of this immuneACCESS table, which keeps in-frame sequences only. Checked studies attribute under half of the gap to unresolved V genes and leave the rest unexplained. V and J calls and clone size are those listed in that table; D and trimming were worked out from the DNA. This sample has a few hundred thousand clones in its table, and 80% to 90% of those were observed once. The ten top clones hold around 0.8% of the sample.

Note on this clone: Its antigen remains undetermined. Per-base quality was not reported, and no clone a single base away is much larger than it.

The investigation overall reported the following: The amount of clinical and demographic metadata varied by source and participant and was provided uncurated.

Input material: peripheral blood. This chain joins TRBV29-1 to TRBJ2-3; 8 of the junction bases match TRBD1. The receptor's source is a man aged 25-40 years with acute or convalescent COVID-19. The DNA reads as follows: TGCAGCGCATCGACAGGGGCTGCAGATACGCAGTATTTT. Its amino acids are CSASTGAADTQYF.